This entry lists 21 T cell receptor beta chains sequenced from one sample in a study of CD8+ T cells in alopecia areata. Reverse transcribed after extraction, RNA yielded cDNA as the sequencing template. Sequenced by immunoSEQ multiplex PCR; TCRdb stores in-frame clones only, minus some. The data hold 120,000 or so clones, with 30% to 40% observed a single time. Input material: CD4+ T cells sorted from blood. These receptors came from a human donor with alopecia areata.

This chain connects TRBV15 to TRBJ2-4, with D perhaps matching TRBD1 (6 bases). The germline V gene has CDR1 LNHNV and CDR2 YYDKDF (reference sequence). The V gene lost 3 bases and the J gene lost 7 bases, with 16 bases spanning the gap. The CDR3 covers 15 residues. The CDR3 nucleotides read TGTGCCACCAGCAGGAGCACAGGGAATGAGAACATTCAGTACTTC. Its protein product is CATSRSTGNENIQYF. Complete variable domain (other parts from reference TRBV15 and TRBJ2-4): DAMVIQNPRYQVTQFGKPVTLSCSQTLNHNVMYWYQQKSSQAPKLLFHYYDKDFNNEADTPDNFQSRRPNTSFCFLDIRSPGLGDTAMYLCATSRSTGNENIQYFGAGTRLSVL.

The genes are TRBV25-1 and TRBJ1-1; TRBD1 agrees at 9 bases. The germline gives CDR1 MGHDK, CDR2 SYGVNS. There are 12 residues in the CDR3. The trim removed 4 bases at V and 8 bases at J, leaving 2 bases unmatched. The CDR3 DNA reads as TGTGCCAGCAGTGGGGACAGGGACGAAGCTTTCTTT. Its translation: CASSGDRDEAFF.

The table lists this clone with a few counts. CDR3 amino acids: CASSSTGLAGGYEQYF. The CDR3 DNA reads as TGTGCCAGCAGCTCGACTGGACTAGCGGGAGGGTACGAGCAGTACTTC. The genes are TRBV7-9 and TRBJ2-7, with 15 bases identical to TRBD2. This CDR3 has 16 residues. Germline lookup yields CDR1 SEHNR and CDR2 FQNEAQ (reference sequence). V lost 4 bases to trimming and J lost 4 bases; unmatched junction nucleotides: 5.

The V call is TRBV29-1, the J call TRBJ2-7, with TRBD2 matching over 11 bases. This CDR3 is built from 14 residues. The ends lost 4 bases at V and 5 bases at J; junction bases unmatched: 7. Germline lookup yields CDR1 SQVTM and CDR2 ANQGSEA. The CDR3 sequence is CSVVIVAGGDEQYF. CDR3 coding DNA: TGCAGCGTTGTAATTGTAGCGGGAGGGGACGAGCAGTACTTC.

The chain joins TRBV29-1 to TRBJ2-1, with D unclear. V gave up 7 bases and J gave up 3 bases, with 13 bases separating them. In germline, CDR1 is SQVTM, CDR2 ANQGSEA. This CDR3 is 13 amino acids long. DNA for the CDR3: TGCAGCGACATGTTCGTCAGCTACAATGAGCAGTTCTTC. Protein sequence: CSDMFVSYNEQFF.

V is TRBV6-1 and J is TRBJ1-5; tentatively, D is TRBD1 (6 bases). Germline V lookup: CDR1 MNHNS, CDR2 SASEGT. This CDR3 is 16 amino acids long. The V and J ends lost 2 bases and 9 bases respectively, with 20 bases between them. The CDR3 sequence is CASSEWRDMPPRPQHF. The CDR3 DNA follows: TGTGCCAGCAGTGAATGGAGGGACATGCCCCCCCGGCCCCAGCATTTT.

Only a few counts were recorded for this clone. The chain combines TRBV7-2 with TRBJ2-5; possible D gene TRBD1, 6 bases. V lost 5 bases and J 3 bases, leaving 10 bases between the germline ends. Germline loops: CDR1 SGHTA, CDR2 FQGNSA. The CDR3 is made up of 13 amino acids. The CDR3 loop reads CASSPDRKETQYF. The DNA for the CDR3 is TGTGCCAGCAGCCCCGACAGGAAAGAGACCCAGTACTTC.

This clone turned up a few times. CDR3: CASSSTIARSTDTQYF. CDR3 sequence (DNA): TGTGCCAGCTCATCCACCATAGCGAGAAGCACAGATACGCAGTATTTT. V and J are TRBV18 and TRBJ2-3; D might be TRBD2 (5 bases). The CDR3 has 16 residues. Between the trimmed V and J ends, which lost 5 bases and 0 bases, there was a span of 15 bases. CDR1 is KGHSH and CDR2 is LQKENI in the germline V gene.

This clone was detected only a few times. CDR3 nucleotides: TGTGCCAGCAGCCCCTCCGGGGCAGGGCCCATTCCGGAGCAGTACTTC. It codes for CASSPSGAGPIPEQYF. The V and J genes are TRBV28 and TRBJ2-7; D assignment may be TRBD1 or TRBD2 (5 bases each). The CDR3 length is 16 residues. Germline CDR1 is MDHEN and CDR2 is SYDVKM. The ends were cut back, 6 bases at V and 7 bases at J, with 25 bases in the middle.

V gene TRBV2 combines with J gene TRBJ2-7, with D possibly matching TRBD1 (5 bases). V was shortened by 5 bases and J by 4 bases, with 6 bases between the two germline ends. This CDR3 spans 11 amino acids. Germline V gene sequence: CDR1 SNHLY, CDR2 FYNNEI. The chain's CDR3 is CASSRQYEQYF. The CDR3, as DNA: TGTGCCAGCAGTAGACAGTACGAGCAGTACTTC.

The chain carries TRBV15 and TRBJ2-7; D might be TRBD1 or TRBD2, each matching 5 bases. With 1 base removed from V and 3 bases from J, the gap between germline ends came to 10 bases. Germline loops: CDR1 LNHNV, CDR2 YYDKDF (reference sequence). This CDR3 comprises 14 residues. In DNA, the CDR3 is TGTGCCACCAGCAGAGGGGACGTGTACTACGAGCAGTACTTC. It specifies CATSRGDVYYEQYF.

This chain links TRBV28 with TRBJ2-3; a weak D match, TRBD1 (5 bases). The CDR3 has 14 amino acids. The germline CDR1 and CDR2 sequences are MDHEN and SYDVKM. Trimming cost V 6 bases and J 6 bases, with 16 bases left between them. In nucleotides, the CDR3 is TGTGCCAGCAGCTTGGCAGGGTTAGCCGATACGCAGTATTTT. Translating gives CASSLAGLADTQYF.

The chain links TRBV5-1 to TRBJ2-3, with D maybe TRBD1 (5 bases). This CDR3 is 15 amino acids long. V lost 0 bases and J lost 1, with 9 bases in between. Looked up from germline, CDR1 is SGHRS and CDR2 is YFSETQ. CDR3 loop: CASSLAQGGTDTQYF. DNA for the CDR3: TGCGCCAGCAGCTTGGCCCAGGGTGGCACAGATACGCAGTATTTT.

The gene calls are TRBV5-6 and TRBJ2-7, with TRBD2 identical over 11 bases. The CDR3 loop spans 15 amino acids. Trimming at V came to 4 bases and at J to 1 base, leaving 4 bases not matched to a gene. Germline loops: CDR1 SGHDT, CDR2 YYEEEE. CDR3 nucleotides: TGTGCCAGCAGCCCACTAGCGGGGGAGTCCTACGAGCAGTACTTC. It is translated as CASSPLAGESYEQYF.

The CDR3 nucleotides read TGCAGCGTCGCCGGGACAGGGGGATTTGAGCAGTACTTC. This encodes CSVAGTGGFEQYF. The chain joins TRBV29-1 to TRBJ2-7; TRBD1 aligns across 11 bases. Germline V gene data show CDR1 as SQVTM and CDR2 as ANQGSEA. This CDR3 has 13 residues. With 6 bases clipped from V and 7 bases from J, the junction kept 8 bases outside the gene matches.

V and J are TRBV4-2 and TRBJ2-7; 8 nucleotides agree with TRBD2. The V gene end was trimmed by 4 bases and the J gene end by 6 bases; junction bases not matched to a gene: 14. CDR3 length: 16 amino acids. Germline V gene lookup returns CDR1 LGHNA and CDR2 YNFKEQ. CDR3 sequence reads: CASSREEGAGAPEQYF. The CDR3 DNA reads as TGTGCCAGCAGCCGAGAAGAGGGAGCGGGAGCGCCCGAGCAGTACTTC.

This sequence joins TRBV29-1 and TRBJ1-1; D might be TRBD1 (5 bases). Trimming shortened V by 3 bases and J by 5 bases, and 13 bases separated the two germline ends. CDR1 is SQVTM and CDR2 is ANQGSEA in the germline V gene. CDR3 length: 13 residues. The CDR3 DNA is TGCAGCGTTGATGGGCGGGGGAGGACTGAAGCTTTCTTT. This sequence encodes CSVDGRGRTEAFF.

In its sample, this clone was seen a few times. The chain recombines TRBV29-1 with TRBJ1-2; perhaps TRBD1 as D (6 bases). The CDR3 is 12 residues long. V gave up 5 bases and J gave up 8 bases, with 15 bases separating them. In germline, CDR1 is SQVTM, CDR2 ANQGSEA. CDR3 residues: CSVIQYRDGYTF. CDR3 DNA sequence: TGCAGCGTTATCCAATACAGGGACGGCTACACCTTC.

The chain carries TRBV27 and TRBJ1-2, with TRBD1 matching over 9 bases. Germline V gene sequence: CDR1 MNHEY, CDR2 SMNVEV (reference sequence). The V and J ends lost 6 bases and 8 bases, in that order; junction bases with no gene match: 7. The CDR3 is made up of 13 amino acids. This CDR3 reads CASRSQGAEGYTF. In DNA form, the CDR3 reads TGTGCCAGCAGATCACAGGGGGCGGAGGGCTACACCTTC.

A few counts support this clone. The rearrangement uses TRBV29-1 and TRBJ2-6; D is uncertain. The germline V gene encodes CDR1 SQVTM and CDR2 ANQGSEA. The CDR3 is made up of 14 amino acids. V shed 5 bases and J shed 4 bases, with 12 bases lying between them. CDR3 sequence: CSVPKGEGANVLTF. The CDR3 DNA reads TGCAGCGTTCCTAAGGGTGAAGGGGCCAACGTCCTGACTTTC.

This clone was observed a few times. The genes are TRBV7-2 and TRBJ2-4; D is unclear. CDR3 length: 15 residues. In germline, CDR1 is SGHTA, CDR2 FQGNSA. Between the trimmed V and J ends, which lost 1 base and 6 bases, there was a span of 13 bases. The CDR3 region is CASSLEWAGRNIQYF. CDR3 in DNA: TGTGCCAGCAGCTTAGAGTGGGCAGGAAGAAACATTCAGTACTTC. Variable domain in full (rest from reference TRBV7-2 and TRBJ2-4): GAGVSQSPSNKVTEKGKDVELRCDPISGHTALYWYRQSLGQGLEFLIYFQGNSAPDKSGLPSDRFSAERTGGSVSTLTIQRTQQEDSAVYLCASSLEWAGRNIQYFGAGTRLSVL.